Below are 32 T cell receptor beta chains sequenced from a single sample in a study of blood T cells in healthy people across ages. Combining a sample-barcoded 5' primer with a J-beta primer mix, a second PCR ran for about 6 to 12 cycles. TCRdb re-derived calls from the 5' RACE reads in MiXCR, one entry per CDR3 protein. The sample lists some 940,000 distinct CDR3 sequences, roughly 28% seen once, with roughly a tenth in the top ten. This sample also appeared in a second study, on T cells of mothers and their children.

The sample comprised blood. The origin of the receptors is a woman aged 40 to 50 in good health.

This clonotype was counted only a few times. The rearrangement uses TRBV6-1 and TRBJ1-2; D uncertain. The CDR3 runs to 15 residues. The V end lost 0 bases, the J end lost 2 bases, and 10 bases lay between the germline ends. CDR1 and CDR2 (germline): MNHNS, SASEGT. The CDR3 loop is CASSEARVDNYGYTF. The CDR3 DNA follows: TGTGCCAGCAGTGAAGCGCGGGTGGACAACTATGGCTACACCTTC.

In its sample, this clonotype was seen a few times. The V and J genes are TRBV29-1 and TRBJ1-1; 10 nucleotides match TRBD1. The V and J ends lost 5 bases and 4 bases, in that order; junction bases with no gene match: 4. This CDR3 has 13 amino acids. Germline values: CDR1 SQVTM, CDR2 ANQGSEA. CDR3 sequence: CSVRTGGSTEAFF. CDR3 coding DNA: TGCAGCGTTAGGACAGGGGGTAGCACTGAAGCTTTCTTT.

This rearrangement joins TRBV5-5 to TRBJ2-3; 7 nucleotides agree with TRBD2. The CDR3 loop spans 17 amino acids. The V and J ends lost 0 bases and 1 base, in that order; junction bases with no gene match: 8. Germline assignment: CDR1 SGHKS and CDR2 YYEKEE (reference sequence). The CDR3 sequence: CASSLAGAGVRTDTQYF. Here the CDR3 DNA reads TGTGCCAGCAGCTTGGCCGGTGCGGGGGTCCGCACAGATACGCAGTATTTT.

The count of this clonotype is one. The chain recombines TRBV7-9 with TRBJ2-5; no reliable D call. Germline V lookup: CDR1 SEHNR, CDR2 FQNEAQ (reference sequence). CDR3 length equals 14 residues. The ends were cut back, 3 bases at V and 1 base at J, with 9 bases in the middle. CDR3 sequence reads: CASSLYPAQETQYF. The CDR3 nucleotides are TGTGCCAGCAGCTTGTATCCTGCCCAAGAGACCCAGTACTTC.

This clonotype was seen more than once but under ten times. V gene TRBV24-1 combines with J gene TRBJ1-2; 11 bases align to TRBD1. Germline loops: CDR1 KGHDR, CDR2 SFDVKD. This CDR3 spans 16 amino acids. V was clipped by 3 bases and J by 8 bases; unmatched bases: 10. DNA of the CDR3: TGTGCCACCAGTGATCCCAGGACAGGGGGCGTTGACGGCTACACCTTC. Translated: CATSDPRTGGVDGYTF.

This clonotype occurred a few times. The V call is TRBV29-1, the J call TRBJ1-1; 9 nucleotides align to TRBD1. CDR3 length equals 13 residues. Germline loops: CDR1 SQVTM, CDR2 ANQGSEA. With 6 bases clipped from V and 4 bases from J, the junction kept 6 bases outside the gene matches. The CDR3 coding sequence is TGCAGCGTCAGGACAGGGGCTACCACTGAAGCTTTCTTT. Protein sequence: CSVRTGATTEAFF.

This clonotype was seen ten or more times. V is TRBV5-1 and J is TRBJ2-5; D assignment may be TRBD1 or TRBD2 (5 bases each). The CDR3 has 14 residues. Looked up from germline, CDR1 is SGHRS and CDR2 is YFSETQ. Trimming cost V 0 bases and J 2 bases, with 8 bases left between them. The CDR3 DNA sequence: TGCGCCAGCAGCTTGGTGGGGGTTCAAGAGACCCAGTACTTC. Amino acids: CASSLVGVQETQYF.

The table lists this clonotype with many counts. This sequence may be a read error, since a much larger clone differs from it by one base. The chain has TRBV7-2 and TRBJ2-5, with TRBD1 as a possible D gene (5 bases). Germline CDR1 and CDR2: SGHTA and FQGNSA. V was pared by 5 bases and J by 5 bases, with 12 bases between. This CDR3 is built from 13 residues. The CDR3 is CASSKGHGETQYF. In nucleotides, the CDR3 is TGTGCCAGCAGCAAAGGACACGGGGAGACCCAGTACTTC.

This clonotype was observed a handful of times. The J gene is TRBJ2-5, the V gene TRBV10-3; the D gene could be TRBD1 or TRBD2 (5 bases each). The V gene's germline CDR1 is ENHRY and CDR2 SYGVKD. Deletions cut 8 bases from V and 11 bases from J, with 36 bases between. The CDR3 contains 18 residues. CDR3 amino acids: CAILAGDRALGRYNEQYF. Here the CDR3 DNA reads TGTGCCATCCTGGCGGGCGACAGAGCCCTGGGACGCTACAATGAGCAGTACTTC.

This chain joins TRBV4-1 and TRBJ1-3; perhaps TRBD1 as D (5 bases). This CDR3 has 15 residues. The germline gives CDR1 MGHRA, CDR2 YSYEKL. V shed 3 bases and J shed 3 bases, with 12 bases lying between them. CDR3 sequence: CASSHDGQGGNTIYF. As DNA, the CDR3 is TGCGCCAGCAGCCATGACGGGCAGGGTGGAAACACCATATATTTT.

This chain's CDR3 is CASSLTSGGKYNEQFF. Written as DNA, the CDR3 is TGCGCCAGCAGCCTTACTAGCGGGGGGAAATACAATGAGCAGTTCTTC. The chain is built from TRBV5-1 and TRBJ2-1, with 12 bases aligning to TRBD2. Germline values: CDR1 SGHRS, CDR2 YFSETQ. CDR3 length: 16 amino acids. With V trimmed by 4 bases and J by 4 bases, 6 bases remained unmatched.

This clonotype occurred many times. This chain joins TRBV29-1 and TRBJ2-7, with a possible D match to TRBD2 (7 bases). The CDR3 is made up of 14 amino acids. Germline loops: CDR1 SQVTM, CDR2 ANQGSEA. V shed 0 bases and J shed 2 bases, with 11 bases lying between them. Here the CDR3 reads CSVEDRGATYEQYF. CDR3 nucleotides: TGCAGCGTTGAAGATCGGGGGGCAACCTACGAGCAGTACTTC.

J is TRBJ1-2 and V is TRBV7-2; possible D gene TRBD1, 6 bases. The V end lost 7 bases, the J end lost 4 bases, and 22 bases lay between the germline ends. This CDR3 comprises 16 residues. Germline assignment: CDR1 SGHTA and CDR2 FQGNSA. CDR3 sequence reads: CASTYRGGEGRYGYTF. The CDR3 DNA is TGTGCCAGCACCTATCGAGGGGGGGAGGGACGCTATGGCTACACCTTC.

This clonotype was seen only a few times. This chain links TRBV7-9 with TRBJ1-2; TRBD1 might be the D (5 bases). Germline CDR1 is SEHNR and CDR2 is FQNEAQ (reference sequence). The CDR3 length is 17 residues. The ends were cut back, 6 bases at V and 8 bases at J, with 28 bases in the middle. The CDR3 region is CASSLRAGRHRGEGYTF. As DNA, the CDR3 is TGTGCCAGCAGTCTACGGGCGGGACGGCATCGAGGAGAAGGCTACACCTTC. The variable domain in full, completed from reference TRBV7-9 and TRBJ1-2, reads DTGVSQNPRHKITKRGQNVTFRCDPISEHNRLYWYRQTLGQGPEFLTYFQNEAQLEKSRLLSDRFSAERPKGSFSTLEIQRTEQGDSAMYLCASSLRAGRHRGEGYTFGSGTRLTVV.

The V call is TRBV28, the J call TRBJ1-2; 7 bases align to TRBD1. The germline CDR1 and CDR2 sequences are MDHEN and SYDVKM. The CDR3 covers 15 residues. The V gene end was trimmed by 6 bases and the J gene end by 6 bases; junction bases not matched to a gene: 13. The CDR3: CASSKNRGKGDGYTF. DNA for the CDR3: TGTGCCAGCAGCAAGAACAGGGGAAAGGGGGATGGCTACACCTTC.

This clonotype was recorded only once. V and J are TRBV20-1 and TRBJ2-1, with D uncertain. The last part of the DNA fits TRBJ2-7 better; the J call may be wrong. The germline CDR1 and CDR2 sequences are DFQATT and SNEGSKA (reference sequence). The CDR3 has 14 amino acids. Here the CDR3 DNA reads TGCAGTGCTCCCAAATCGAGCTCCTACAATGAGCAGTACTTC. Residues: CSAPKSSSYNEQYF.

The V gene is TRBV27, the J gene TRBJ1-5, with D uncertain. This CDR3 has 14 amino acids. Trimming shortened V by 2 bases and J by 4 bases, and 9 bases separated the two germline ends. Germline V gives CDR1 MNHEY, CDR2 SMNVEV (reference sequence). The CDR3 DNA reads as TGTGCCAGCAGTTTAGAAGGGAAAAATCAGCCCCAGCATTTT. This translates into CASSLEGKNQPQHF.

The CDR3 protein is CSARDGLAGPLSTGELFF. CDR3 nucleotide sequence: TGCAGTGCTAGAGATGGACTAGCGGGACCCTTGAGCACCGGGGAGCTGTTTTTT. V usage is TRBV20-1 and J usage is TRBJ2-2, with 12 bases identical to TRBD2. In germline, CDR1 is DFQATT, CDR2 SNEGSKA (reference sequence). The J segment lost 4 bases and the V segment lost 0 bases, leaving 9 bases of the junction unmatched. This CDR3 has 18 residues.

This clonotype came up many times. The CDR3 DNA reads TGTGCCAGCGGAACAGGGGGCTCGTACGGTCAGCCCCAGCATTTT. Protein: CASGTGGSYGQPQHF. The chain carries TRBV28 and TRBJ1-5, with TRBD1 identical over 9 bases. CDR3 length: 15 residues. Germline CDR1 and CDR2: MDHEN and SYDVKM. V lost 8 bases and J lost 6; bases outside the gene matches: 11.

Ten or more counts support this clonotype. The chain recombines TRBV15 with TRBJ2-7; 7 bases are a match to TRBD1. V trimming: 2 bases; J trimming: 5 bases; junction bases outside the gene matches: 6. Germline CDR1 is LNHNV and CDR2 is YYDKDF (reference sequence). The CDR3 spans 14 residues. Here the CDR3 DNA reads TGTGCCACCAGCAGAACAGGGGAAGGGGACGAGCAGTACTTC. Amino acid sequence: CATSRTGEGDEQYF.

CDR3 amino acids: CASSAGDRRLHEQYF. In DNA, the CDR3 is TGTGCCAGCAGCGCCGGGGACAGGCGCCTACACGAGCAGTACTTC. The chain uses TRBV7-9 and TRBJ2-7; 8 bases are a match to TRBD1. CDR1 is SEHNR, CDR2 FQNEAQ, per germline (reference sequence). V trimming: 5 bases; J trimming: 5 bases; junction bases outside the gene matches: 11. This CDR3 has 15 amino acids.

This clonotype was recorded many times. This chain uses TRBV20-1 with TRBJ2-7; 9 bases map to TRBD1. The CDR3 consists of 13 residues. Germline CDR1 is DFQATT and CDR2 is SNEGSKA (reference sequence). J lost 3 bases, V lost 1 base, and 1 base had no gene match. CDR3 sequence: CSARGQGVYEQYF. The CDR3 coding sequence is TGCAGTGCTAGAGGACAGGGGGTCTACGAGCAGTACTTC.

This chain uses TRBV7-2 with TRBJ1-2; D is undetermined. CDR1 is SGHTA and CDR2 is FQGNSA in the germline V gene. This CDR3 is 15 amino acids long. The V end lost 1 base, the J end lost 4 bases, and 13 bases lay between the germline ends. CDR3 bases: TGTGCCAGCAGCTTAGTTCCGCAGGACCTCTATGGCTACACCTTC. Amino acids: CASSLVPQDLYGYTF.

The genes are TRBV7-9 and TRBJ1-2, with D perhaps matching TRBD1 (5 bases). The V and J ends lost 5 bases and 5 bases respectively, with 18 bases between them. The germline V gene encodes CDR1 SEHNR and CDR2 FQNEAQ (reference sequence). This CDR3 is built from 15 residues. The CDR3 loop is CASSPGGDAAYGYTF. The CDR3 DNA is TGTGCCAGCAGCCCTGGGGGTGATGCGGCTTATGGCTACACCTTC.

V gene TRBV4-1 combines with J gene TRBJ2-1; TRBD2 aligns across 8 bases. V shed 2 bases and J 7 bases; nucleotides not matched to a gene: 7. The CDR3 runs 15 residues. Germline CDR1 reads MGHRA; CDR2 reads YSYEKL. For the CDR3, the DNA is TGCGCCAGCAGCCAACTAGCGGGCTATGGGAATGAGCAGTTCTTC. As protein: CASSQLAGYGNEQFF.

Written as DNA, the CDR3 is TGCAGTGCTAGAGCTGGCGGGGGGGTTAATGAGCAGTTCTTC. It yields the protein CSARAGGGVNEQFF. This chain joins TRBV20-1 and TRBJ2-1; 9 bases are a match to TRBD2. The CDR3 spans 14 residues. V lost 1 base to trimming and J lost 7 bases; unmatched junction nucleotides: 5. Per the germline V gene, CDR1 is DFQATT and CDR2 is SNEGSKA (reference sequence).

This clonotype came up a few times. The chain joins TRBV15 to TRBJ1-6; D call uncertain. The V and J ends lost 0 bases and 6 bases respectively, with 6 bases between them. Germline V gene lookup returns CDR1 LNHNV and CDR2 YYDKDF (reference sequence). This CDR3 is built from 14 residues. CDR3 residues: CATSREGPNSPLHF. In DNA form, the CDR3 reads TGTGCCACCAGCAGAGAGGGCCCTAATTCACCCCTCCACTTT.

This clonotype was seen a handful of times. The V call is TRBV20-1, the J call TRBJ1-2, with D possibly matching TRBD1 (5 bases). The CDR3 spans 15 residues. With 0 bases removed from V and 7 bases from J, the gap between germline ends came to 18 bases. In germline, CDR1 is DFQATT, CDR2 SNEGSKA (reference sequence). The CDR3 DNA reads as TGCAGTGCTAGAGATGGGGAGGGGTCGAGCTGTGGCTACACCTTC. Translated: CSARDGEGSSCGYTF.

This clonotype turned up a few times. The chain joins TRBV29-1 to TRBJ1-5; TRBD1 matches at 9 bases. The CDR3 extends over 13 amino acids. V lost 4 bases to trimming and J lost 5 bases; unmatched junction nucleotides: 3. CDR1 and CDR2 (germline): SQVTM, ANQGSEA. CDR3: CSVGTGEDQPQHF. The CDR3 nucleotides read TGCAGCGTTGGGACAGGGGAAGATCAGCCCCAGCATTTT. The variable domain in full, with the rest retrieved from reference TRBV29-1 and TRBJ1-5, is SAVISQKPSRDICQRGTSLTIQCQVDSQVTMMFWYRQQPGQSLTLIATANQGSEATYESGFVIDKFPISRPNLTFSTLTVSNMSPEDSSIYLCSVGTGEDQPQHFGDGTRLSIL.

This clonotype was detected ten times or more. One end of the junction is discordant with germline, which a read error may explain. The rearrangement joins TRBV20-1 to TRBJ1-2, with no clear D. Germline CDR1 DFQATT, CDR2 SNEGSKA (reference sequence). This CDR3 is 11 amino acids long. The CDR3 DNA sequence: TGCAGTGCGAGAGAGAGCTATGGCTACACCTTC. Its translation is CSARESYGYTF.

The chain recombines TRBV7-6 with TRBJ1-2; D might be TRBD1 (6 bases). CDR1 is SGHVS, CDR2 FNYEAQ, per germline. The CDR3 runs 15 residues. The ends were cut back, 1 base at V and 2 bases at J, with 11 bases in the middle. CDR3 bases: TGTGCCAGCAGCTTAGGGGGGACACAGAACTATGGCTACACCTTC. It yields the protein CASSLGGTQNYGYTF.

The rearrangement links TRBV29-1 to TRBJ2-5; D is uncertain. The J call is uncertain, as TRBJ2-7 better fits the DNA end. The CDR3 spans 12 residues. CDR1 is SQVTM, CDR2 ANQGSEA, per germline. The CDR3 sequence: CSVGPQDYEQYF. The CDR3 DNA follows: TGCAGCGTCGGGCCCCAGGACTACGAGCAGTACTTC.